The entry below describes one TCR beta chain. CDR1 is SGHDT and CDR2 is YYEEEE in the germline V gene. The CDR3 spans 15 residues. V was pared by 4 bases and J by 4 bases, with 17 bases between. This record belongs to a study of blood T cell repertoires in COVID-19. Clones were sequenced by immunoSEQ multiplex PCR, and TCRdb holds only the in-frame ones, with some missing. This sample has roughly 260,000 clones, with 65% to 80% found just once. The chain combines TRBV5-6 with TRBJ1-1, with a weak D call TRBD1 (6 bases). This clonotype originated in a woman aged 40 to 50 with active or convalescent COVID-19. Sequenced: peripheral blood. The CDR3 sequence: CASSPGGGSGTEAFF. In DNA form, the CDR3 reads TGTGCCAGCAGCCCGGGAGGGGGGTCGGGCACTGAAGCTTTCTTT.